This T cell receptor beta chain was profiled in a study of ipilimumab plus nivolumab after autologous stem cell transplantation. Turning to the study itself: A median of about 8 nivolumab and 5 ipilimumab doses were given.

Checkpoint therapy with ipilimumab 1 mg/kg began 14 to 28 days after transplant. Trimming shortened V by 5 bases and J by 3 bases, and 14 bases separated the two germline ends. Per the germline V gene, CDR1 is MDHEN and CDR2 is SYDVKM. There are 15 residues in the CDR3. Method: immunoSEQ multiplex PCR; TCRdb's copy keeps in-frame clones and lacks some. The data contain 17,000 or so clones, roughly three quarters of them seen just once; the ten biggest clones take up less than 40%. The V gene is TRBV28, the J gene TRBJ1-5; the D is unclear. The sample in question was PBMCs, obtained in a trial of ipilimumab plus nivolumab as post-transplant consolidation. The TCR was taken from a male donor with diffuse large B-cell lymphoma. CDR3 bases: TGTGCCAGCAGTACACCGGCGTTGGACAATCAGCCCCAGCATTTT. Its translation: CASSTPALDNQPQHF.